The rows below give T cell receptor beta chains drawn from one sample of a study of T cells and copy number aberrations in small-cell lung cancer. Only in-frame clones appear in the TCRdb table, and some are missing; sequencing was by immunoSEQ multiplex PCR. The table records 6,000 to 7,500 clones, around four fifths of them present only once. Input material: normal tissue next to the tumor. The receptors here all came from a woman aged 45-65 years with small cell lung cancer. CDR3s include the opening cysteine and the closing phenylalanine or tryptophan. The D gene is left open where the match is weak. Clone size is shown for a subset of rows, as once, few, many or a class of expanded clone.

size: .
V: TRBV27
J: TRBJ2-1
D: TRBD1
CDR3: CASSLSRGTGTDNEQFF
DNA: TGTGCCAGCAGTTTATCGAGGGGGACAGGGACGGACAATGAGCAGTTCTTC

size: .
V: TRBV2
J: TRBJ2-5
D: .
CDR3: CASSDRAETQYF
DNA: TGTGCCAGCAGTGACAGGGCAGAGACCCAGTACTTC

size: .
V: TRBV9
J: TRBJ2-7
D: TRBD1
CDR3: CASSEAGTDYEQYF
DNA: TGTGCCAGCAGCGAAGCCGGGACAGACTACGAGCAGTACTTC

size: few
V: TRBV2
J: TRBJ1-4
D: TRBD1
CDR3: CASSVGTGGDPKLFF
DNA: TGTGCCAGCAGCGTAGGGACAGGGGGGGATCCAAAACTGTTTTTT

size: .
V: TRBV19
J: TRBJ2-1
D: TRBD2
CDR3: CASSNPPWREDTYNEQFF
DNA: TGTGCCAGTAGTAATCCCCCCTGGCGGGAGGACACCTACAATGAGCAGTTCTTC

size: .
V: TRBV28
J: TRBJ1-2
D: .
CDR3: CASNQDRANYGYTF
DNA: TGTGCCAGCAACCAGGACCGAGCTAACTATGGCTACACCTTC

size: .
V: TRBV7-1
J: TRBJ2-1
D: .
CDR3: CASSLAAGANEQFF
DNA: TGTGCCAGCAGCTTAGCAGCGGGTGCCAATGAGCAGTTCTTC

size: once
V: TRBV5-6
J: TRBJ2-1
D: TRBD2
CDR3: CASSWTSGNEQFF
DNA: TGTGCCAGCAGCTGGACTAGCGGGAATGAGCAGTTCTTC

size: .
V: TRBV6-6
J: TRBJ2-1
D: .
CDR3: CASSYDRKQFF
DNA: TGTGCCAGCAGTTACGACAGAAAGCAGTTCTTC

size: .
V: TRBV11-2
J: TRBJ2-7
D: TRBD1
CDR3: CASSFGWDRSYEQYF
DNA: TGTGCCAGCAGCTTCGGGTGGGACAGGTCCTACGAGCAGTACTTC

size: medium-sized
V: TRBV4-1
J: TRBJ1-1
D: TRBD1
CDR3: CASSPLPGQGTGSPEAFF
DNA: TGCGCCAGCAGCCCCTTACCGGGACAGGGAACGGGGAGTCCTGAAGCTTTCTTT

size: .
V: TRBV30
J: TRBJ1-5
D: .
CDR3: CAWSVQGELQPQHF
DNA: TGTGCCTGGAGTGTACAAGGGGAGTTGCAGCCCCAGCATTTT

size: .
V: TRBV7-9
J: TRBJ1-2
D: TRBD1
CDR3: CASSKDRHGYTF
DNA: TGTGCCAGCAGCAAGGACAGGCATGGCTACACCTTC

size: .
V: TRBV6-5
J: TRBJ1-3
D: .
CDR3: CASSYSRTSSGNTIYF
DNA: TGTGCCAGCAGTTACTCGCGAACGAGCTCTGGAAACACCATATATTTT

size: .
V: TRBV18
J: TRBJ2-3
D: TRBD2
CDR3: CASSPGLAGITDTQYF
DNA: TGTGCCAGCTCACCTGGACTAGCGGGGATCACAGATACGCAGTATTTT

size: .
V: TRBV5-6
J: TRBJ1-1
D: .
CDR3: CASSLFNRGNTEAFF
DNA: TGTGCCAGCAGCTTATTTAATAGGGGGAACACTGAAGCTTTCTTT

size: .
V: TRBV6-1
J: TRBJ1-2
D: .
CDR3: CASSVRMGANYGYTF
DNA: TGTGCCAGCAGTGTGCGGATGGGGGCTAACTATGGCTACACCTTC

size: .
V: TRBV5-6
J: TRBJ1-6
D: TRBD1
CDR3: CASSYRTGWESPLHF
DNA: TGTGCCAGCAGCTACAGGACAGGCTGGGAATCACCCCTCCACTTT

size: medium-sized
V: TRBV19
J: TRBJ2-3
D: TRBD1
CDR3: CASLGQGQQYF
DNA: TGTGCCAGTCTCGGACAGGGCCAGCAGTATTTT

size: few
V: TRBV11-3
J: TRBJ2-5
D: TRBD1
CDR3: CASSFPTGEQETQYF
DNA: TGTGCCAGCAGCTTCCCGACAGGGGAACAAGAGACCCAGTACTTC

size: .
V: TRBV30
J: TRBJ2-1
D: TRBD1
CDR3: CAWSGDRNEQFF
DNA: TGTGCCTGGAGTGGGGACAGGAATGAGCAGTTCTTC

size: .
V: TRBV7-2
J: TRBJ2-5
D: .
CDR3: CASSLASRETQYF
DNA: TGTGCCAGCAGCTTAGCTAGCAGGGAGACCCAGTACTTC

size: .
V: TRBV4-2
J: TRBJ2-7
D: .
CDR3: CASSQDQDSSYEQYF
DNA: TGTGCCAGCAGCCAAGATCAGGACAGCTCCTACGAGCAGTACTTC

size: .
V: TRBV13
J: TRBJ1-4
D: .
CDR3: CASSLGRVKNEKLFF
DNA: TGTGCCAGCAGCTTAGGCCGTGTAAAGAATGAAAAACTGTTTTTT

size: large
V: TRBV10-3
J: TRBJ2-1
D: .
CDR3: CAISYDNGNEQFF
DNA: TGTGCCATCAGTTATGACAATGGCAATGAGCAGTTCTTC

size: once
V: TRBV6-6
J: TRBJ2-2
D: .
CDR3: CASSKQGNANTGELFF
DNA: TGTGCCAGCAGTAAACAGGGAAACGCGAACACCGGGGAGCTGTTTTTT

size: .
V: TRBV25-1
J: TRBJ1-1
D: TRBD1
CDR3: CASSESLPRQGRSTEAFF
DNA: TGTGCCAGCAGTGAATCCCTCCCCCGACAGGGTCGGAGCACTGAAGCTTTCTTT

size: .
V: TRBV5-1
J: TRBJ1-5
D: .
CDR3: CASSLNRDQPQHF
DNA: TGCGCCAGCAGCTTGAACAGGGACCAGCCCCAGCATTTT